Here is one TCR beta chain with its context. The data stem from a study of blood T cell repertoires in COVID-19. Study details: COVID-19 samples collected from the United States, Italy and Spain covered acute and convalescent phases. PBMCs, B-cell-depleted T cells, or T cells provided the cDNA or gDNA that made up the material.

Trimming took off 5 bases at V and 3 bases at J, with 9 bases between the two ends. Germline assignment: CDR1 SGHRS and CDR2 YFSETQ. The CDR3 consists of 12 residues. Original methodology: Reference gene primer amplification gave nucleated cell count estimates. Clones were read by immunoSEQ multiplex PCR, and TCRdb kept only the in-frame ones, dropping some. V and J calls and clone size are copied from that table; D and trimming were computed from the DNA. This table has about 84,000 clones, approximately 78% appearing once. The sequencing sample was made of peripheral blood. The V and J genes are TRBV5-1 and TRBJ2-7, with TRBD2 as a possible D gene (5 bases). The TCR sequence derives from a woman at least 80 years old with acute or convalescent COVID-19. This CDR3 reads CASRADFYEQYF. In nucleotides, the CDR3 is TGCGCCAGCAGAGCGGACTTCTACGAGCAGTACTTC. Based on the CDR3 plus reference TRBV5-1 and TRBJ2-7, the full variable domain is KAGVTQTPRYLIKTRGQQVTLSCSPISGHRSVSWYQQTPGQGLQFLFEYFSETQRNKGNFPGRFSGRQFSNSRSEMNVSTLELGDSALYLCASRADFYEQYFGPGTRLTVT.